Each of the 29 T cell receptor beta chains below was sequenced from the same sample in a study of patients and donors after allogeneic stem cell transplantation. Each CDR3 protein gets one entry after TCRdb re-called the RT-PCR reads with MiXCR. The sample lists 900,000 to 1,000,000 distinct CDR3 sequences; roughly 18% were seen once. Input material: blood, either unsorted or a sorted T cell fraction (not recorded which). The receptors were gathered from a human donor who was either an allogeneic HSCT recipient or a stem cell or donor lymphocyte infusion donor (not recorded which). It is not recorded whose cells these are; they may come from a transplant donor.

This clonotype was seen a few times. The rearrangement links TRBV7-9 to TRBJ1-2, with D possibly being TRBD1 (6 bases). This CDR3 has 13 amino acids. V was trimmed by 3 bases and J by 7 bases, leaving 12 bases between them. CDR1 and CDR2 from the germline V gene are SEHNR and FQNEAQ (reference sequence). The CDR3 DNA reads as TGTGCCAGCAGCTTTAATGGGGGGCTTGGCTACACCTTC. The encoded protein is CASSFNGGLGYTF.

V gene TRBV10-3 combines with J gene TRBJ1-2; D is ambiguous. CDR1 and CDR2 from the germline V gene are ENHRY and SYGVKD. V lost 6 bases, J lost 6 bases, and 14 bases lay in between. This CDR3 comprises 13 residues. CDR3 sequence: CAIREGSGDGYTF. Written as DNA, the CDR3 is TGTGCCATCAGGGAAGGGAGTGGAGATGGCTACACCTTC.

A few counts support this clonotype. The V and J genes are TRBV6-2 or TRBV6-3 and TRBJ1-1, with 9 bases identical to TRBD1. The CDR3 sequence is 17 residues long. The V segment lost 6 bases and the J segment 2 bases; nucleotides outside the gene matches: 13. Germline CDR1 reads MNHEY; CDR2 reads SVGEGT. The CDR3 bases are TGTGCCAGCAGCCTCGATCGACAGGGGGAAGGAAACACTGAAGCTTTCTTT. Its protein is CASSLDRQGEGNTEAFF.

The chain links TRBV5-1 to TRBJ2-5; D perhaps matches TRBD2 (6 bases). From germline, CDR1 is SGHRS and CDR2 YFSETQ. V lost 4 bases to trimming and J lost 2 bases, with 12 bases between them. This CDR3 region has 14 residues. The CDR3 DNA reads as TGCGCCAGCAGCCCGGAGGGACGACAAGAGACCCAGTACTTC. Amino acid sequence: CASSPEGRQETQYF.

This clonotype was observed a handful of times. V gene TRBV6-1 combines with J gene TRBJ2-3; no clear D gene. The CDR3 runs 18 residues. Trimming removed 2 bases from V and 3 bases from J, with 21 bases in between. The germline V gene encodes CDR1 MNHNS and CDR2 SASEGT. CDR3 sequence reads: CASSELIAVGMTTDTQYF. CDR3 nucleotide sequence: TGTGCCAGCAGTGAATTAATCGCGGTAGGGATGACAACAGATACGCAGTATTTT.

This clonotype has only a few counts. This chain connects TRBV5-1 to TRBJ2-4; D could derive from TRBD1 or TRBD2 (6 bases each). The CDR3 is 14 amino acids. The V gene's germline CDR1 is SGHRS and CDR2 YFSETQ. The germline V and J ends were trimmed by 5 bases and 5 bases, with 14 bases remaining between them. In DNA form, the CDR3 reads TGCGCCAGCAGTATTCCGGGGGCAGAAAACATTCAGTACTTC. Protein: CASSIPGAENIQYF.

This chain uses TRBV9 with TRBJ2-2, with D perhaps matching TRBD2 (6 bases). Germline lookup yields CDR1 SGDLS and CDR2 YYNGEE. The CDR3 totals 14 residues. V shed 4 bases and J shed 6 bases, with 13 bases lying between them. CDR3 DNA sequence: TGTGCCAGCAGCCGACTCCCTAGCGCCGGGGAGCTGTTTTTT. Protein sequence: CASSRLPSAGELFF. Full variable domain (outside the CDR3, taken from reference TRBV9 and TRBJ2-2): DSGVTQTPKHLITATGQRVTLRCSPRSGDLSVYWYQQSLDQGLQFLIQYYNGEERAKGNILERFSAQQFPDLHSELNLSSLELGDSALYFCASSRLPSAGELFFGEGSRLTVL.

This chain links TRBV27 with TRBJ1-5, with D possibly being TRBD1 (5 bases). The CDR3 runs to 13 residues. The germline V and J ends were trimmed by 8 bases and 8 bases, with 16 bases remaining between them. In germline, CDR1 is MNHEY, CDR2 SMNVEV (reference sequence). In DNA form, the CDR3 reads TGTGCCAGCCGGGGCAGCACTCTAAAGCCCCAGCATTTT. It translates to CASRGSTLKPQHF.

J is TRBJ1-5 and V is TRBV2; the D gene is possibly TRBD1 (5 bases). Germline CDR1 is SNHLY and CDR2 is FYNNEI. This CDR3 comprises 14 residues. V was shortened by 7 bases and J by 3 bases, with 13 bases between the two germline ends. The CDR3 nucleotides read TGTGCCAGCACCCTAAGAGGGGCCAATCAGCCCCAGCATTTT. Protein sequence: CASTLRGANQPQHF.

The sample holds a few counts of this clonotype. This chain connects TRBV6-1 to TRBJ2-3, with D maybe TRBD1 (5 bases). The V end was cut by 6 bases, the J end by 4 bases, with 20 bases between. The V gene's germline CDR1 is MNHNS and CDR2 SASEGT. The CDR3 length is 16 residues. The CDR3 sequence: CASSPSGRVQSDTQYF. For the CDR3, the DNA is TGTGCCAGCAGCCCCTCCGGCAGGGTTCAATCAGATACGCAGTATTTT.

This clonotype came up a few times. The chain carries TRBV11-2 and TRBJ2-1; possibly TRBD2 for D (6 bases). CDR3 length: 13 residues. CDR1 and CDR2 from the germline V gene are SGHAT and FQNNGV. V lost 4 bases, J lost 10 bases, and 14 bases lay in between. The CDR3 DNA is TGTGCCAGCAGCTCAGGACTACTTGAAGAGCAGTTCTTC. It yields the protein CASSSGLLEEQFF.

This clonotype was detected many times. This chain connects TRBV7-9 to TRBJ2-5; no clear D. This CDR3 contains 12 residues. Trimming removed 1 base from V and 5 bases from J, with 5 bases in between. Germline CDR1 and CDR2: SEHNR and FQNEAQ (reference sequence). CDR3 amino acids: CASSLGEETQYF. In DNA form, the CDR3 reads TGTGCCAGCAGCTTAGGAGAGGAGACCCAGTACTTC.

The gene calls are TRBV24-1 and TRBJ2-1; D is possibly TRBD1 (5 bases). Trimming left V 1 base short and J 5 bases short, with 17 bases between. This CDR3 spans 17 amino acids. The germline V gene encodes CDR1 KGHDR and CDR2 SFDVKD. Here the CDR3 DNA reads TGTGCCACCAGTGATTTACCCCGGGTAGCAGGGAACAATGAGCAGTTCTTC. As protein: CATSDLPRVAGNNEQFF.

This clonotype has only a few counts. The genes are TRBV6-1 and TRBJ2-7; TRBD2 matches 8 bases. This CDR3 has 14 amino acids. After removal of 5 bases from V and 3 bases from J, the junction contained 6 bases not matched to a gene. Germline values: CDR1 MNHNS, CDR2 SASEGT. The CDR3 DNA reads as TGTGCCAGCAGTCCTCCCGGGACTAGCTACGAGCAGTACTTC. Its protein is CASSPPGTSYEQYF.

Many counts were recorded for this clonotype. The J gene is TRBJ2-3, the V gene TRBV12-3 or TRBV12-4; 9 positions agree with TRBD2. The trim removed 6 bases at V and 6 bases at J, leaving 10 bases unmatched. The CDR3 contains 15 residues. The CDR3 region is CASSRVSGSSDTQYF. CDR3 in DNA: TGTGCCAGCAGCCGAGTTAGCGGGAGTTCGGATACGCAGTATTTT.

V is TRBV11-3 and J is TRBJ2-1; TRBD1 aligns across 7 bases. Trimming cost V 4 bases and J 8 bases; bases outside gene matches: 14. The length of the CDR3 is 16 residues. Germline V lookup: CDR1 SGHNT, CDR2 YENEEA. Here the CDR3 DNA reads TGTGCCAGCAGCTACCGACAGGGATGGACCAATGATGAGCAGTTCTTC. Translation: CASSYRQGWTNDEQFF. The complete variable domain, with remaining parts taken from reference TRBV11-3 and TRBJ2-1, reads EAGVVQSPRYKIIEKKQPVAFWCNPISGHNTLYWYLQNLGQGPELLIRYENEEAVDDSQLPKDRFSAERLKGVDSTLKIQPAELGDSAVYLCASSYRQGWTNDEQFFGPGTRLTVL.

The chain couples TRBV6-2 or TRBV6-3 to TRBJ2-2, with 8 nucleotides matching TRBD2. The CDR3 is 15 amino acids. From germline, CDR1 is MNHEY and CDR2 SVGEGT. The V and J ends lost 6 bases and 5 bases, in that order; junction bases with no gene match: 8. CDR3 residues: CASSRLASRTGELFF. The CDR3 DNA is TGTGCCAGCAGCAGACTAGCGAGTAGGACCGGGGAGCTGTTTTTT.

The DNA for the CDR3 is TGTGCCAGCAGACCCATGACTAGCGGGAGCCACAATGAGCAGTTCTTC. It specifies CASRPMTSGSHNEQFF. This rearrangement joins TRBV12-3 or TRBV12-4 to TRBJ2-1, with 12 positions matching TRBD2. CDR3 length: 16 amino acids. V lost 6 bases, J lost 5 bases, and 8 bases stayed unmatched.

Ten or more counts support this clonotype. The chain is built from TRBV7-8 and TRBJ1-2; the D gene is possibly TRBD1 (6 bases). CDR3 length equals 14 residues. Per the germline V gene, CDR1 is SGHVS and CDR2 is FQNEAQ. Deletions cut 5 bases from V and 7 bases from J, with 17 bases between. CDR3 loop: CASSPITGISGYTF. The CDR3 DNA reads TGTGCCAGCAGCCCCATTACAGGGATCAGTGGCTACACCTTC.

This clonotype was detected ten times or more. J is TRBJ1-2 and V is TRBV12-3 or TRBV12-4; 7 bases line up with TRBD1. With V trimmed by 6 bases and J by 8 bases, 6 bases remained unmatched. CDR3 length: 12 amino acids. DNA of the CDR3: TGTGCCAGCAGCCCAGGGGGTAAGGGCTACACCTTC. Protein sequence: CASSPGGKGYTF.

V and J are TRBV20-1 and TRBJ2-5; D might be TRBD1 (5 bases). Germline V gene lookup returns CDR1 DFQATT and CDR2 SNEGSKA (reference sequence). The CDR3 spans 15 residues. The V end lost 5 bases, the J end lost 5 bases, and 21 bases lay between the germline ends. The CDR3 loop reads CSASHTQQVGETQYF. For the CDR3, the DNA is TGCAGTGCTTCTCACACCCAACAGGTCGGCGAGACCCAGTACTTC.

The rearrangement joins TRBV3-1 to TRBJ2-7, with TRBD2 matching over 7 bases. J was trimmed by 3 bases and V by 2 bases; bases with no gene match: 7. From germline, CDR1 is LGHDT and CDR2 YNNKEL (reference sequence). The CDR3 length is 15 residues. Here the CDR3 reads CASSQREGLRYEQYF. The CDR3 DNA reads TGTGCCAGCAGCCAAAGGGAGGGACTTCGCTACGAGCAGTACTTC.

The rearrangement joins TRBV6-1 to TRBJ1-4; no definite D call. V lost 5 bases, J lost 10 bases, and 14 bases lay in between. This CDR3 spans 13 amino acids. In germline, CDR1 is MNHNS, CDR2 SASEGT. The CDR3 bases are TGTGCCAGCAGTACCGCGGCGGGCCGAAAACTGTTTTTT. Residues: CASSTAAGRKLFF.

This clonotype was seen only once. The V gene is TRBV30, the J gene TRBJ2-3; D may be TRBD2 (6 bases). CDR3 length: 14 residues. V gave up 1 base and J gave up 0 bases, with 8 bases separating them. CDR1 and CDR2 (germline): GTSNPN, SVGIG (reference sequence). In DNA, the CDR3 is TGTGCCTGGAGTGGCGGGATAAGCACAGATACGCAGTATTTT. This translates into CAWSGGISTDTQYF.

This chain connects TRBV5-1 to TRBJ2-7; TRBD2 matches at 12 bases. J lost 7 bases, V lost 7 bases, and 3 bases had no gene match. The CDR3 spans 12 residues. The V gene's germline CDR1 is SGHRS and CDR2 YFSETQ. The CDR3 sequence: CASAGLAGEQYF. The CDR3 region has the DNA TGCGCCAGCGCCGGACTAGCGGGAGAGCAGTACTTC.

The chain couples TRBV11-2 to TRBJ2-1, with TRBD2 identical over 12 bases. J gave up 10 bases and V 4 bases, and 5 bases lay outside the gene matches. The CDR3 length is 14 residues. CDR1 is SGHAT, CDR2 FQNNGV, per germline. CDR3 DNA: TGTGCCAGCAGCTCTAGCGGGAGGGCCAGAGAGCAGTTCTTC. Encoded protein: CASSSSGRAREQFF.

This CDR3 reads CASTQPGATTEAFF. The CDR3 region has the DNA TGTGCCAGCACCCAACCGGGGGCAACGACTGAAGCTTTCTTT. This sequence joins TRBV25-1 and TRBJ1-1; D is possibly TRBD1 (6 bases). The length of the CDR3 is 14 residues. The germline V gene encodes CDR1 MGHDK and CDR2 SYGVNS. V was shortened by 7 bases and J by 5 bases, with 17 bases between the two germline ends.

This sequence joins TRBV5-4 and TRBJ2-3, with TRBD2 identical over 7 bases. The CDR3 totals 14 residues. CDR1 and CDR2 from the germline V gene are SGHNT and YYREEE (reference sequence). The junction had 4 bases not matched to a gene; V was cut back by 1 base and J by 5 bases. The CDR3 sequence: CASSLSAGEDTQYF. The CDR3 bases are TGTGCCAGCAGCTTGTCTGCGGGGGAAGATACGCAGTATTTT.

The genes are TRBV2 and TRBJ2-1; D is unclear. This CDR3 has 14 residues. V shed 2 bases and J shed 12 bases, with 17 bases lying between them. Germline CDR1 is SNHLY and CDR2 is FYNNEI. This chain's CDR3 is CASSESGVPLRQFF. Written as DNA, the CDR3 is TGTGCCAGCAGTGAATCTGGGGTGCCCCTTCGGCAGTTCTTC. The whole variable domain, remainder taken from reference TRBV2 and TRBJ2-1, is EPEVTQTPSHQVTQMGQEVILRCVPISNHLYFYWYRQILGQKVEFLVSFYNNEISEKSEIFDDQFSVERPDGSNFTLKIRSTKLEDSAMYFCASSESGVPLRQFFGPGTRLTVL.